These T cell receptor beta chains were read from a single sample in a study of shared clonotypes between healthy human individuals. Using immunoSEQ multiplex PCR, the repertoire was profiled, and TCRdb retains in-frame clones only, with some absent. The table has about 2.4 million clones, roughly nine tenths seen once. Sequencing input: naive CD4+ T cells sorted from blood. These receptors came from a man aged 18-30 years in good health. Both conserved end residues are part of each CDR3. Clone size is not always given. Where it is, it says once, few, many or a class for expanded clones.

j_call,clone_size,v_call,cdr3_aa
TRBJ2-2,once,TRBV18,CASSPLGQNTGELFF
TRBJ1-1,-,TRBV6-6,CASSPLGGRLNTEAFF
TRBJ1-5,-,TRBV6-5,CASSSRGGWQPQHF
TRBJ1-3,-,TRBV4-3,CASSEGGGPGNTIYF
TRBJ2-2,-,TRBV5-1,CASWTGNTGELFF
TRBJ2-3,-,TRBV10-1,CASSVAGGHTQYF
TRBJ2-5,once,TRBV10-3,CAISSWDRVFGEETQYF
TRBJ1-3,-,TRBV5-4,CASSAASGNTIYF
TRBJ1-5,-,TRBV10-2,CASSAPDAQRPQHF
TRBJ1-4,once,TRBV4-3,CASSQDLWGSGQKLFF
TRBJ2-1,-,TRBV6-6,CASTPPGGPLHEQFF
TRBJ1-2,-,TRBV5-6,CASSFPRGQGYTF
TRBJ2-7,-,TRBV5-4,CASSLPRGETYEQYF
TRBJ2-7,-,TRBV6-5,CASSYRDRGGYEQYF
TRBJ2-2,-,TRBV19,CASSIGPGQGVHGELFF
-,-,TRBV28,CASSPGILGDASYEQYF
TRBJ2-1,-,TRBV25-1,CASRLAGVYNEQFF
TRBJ1-5,once,TRBV30,CAWRTGGKGDQPQHF
TRBJ1-2,-,TRBV28,CASRNYEVATGGSSYGYTF
TRBJ2-7,-,TRBV28,CASSSDMRNEQYF
TRBJ1-1,-,TRBV5-1,CASSTGQGNTEAFF
TRBJ1-5,-,TRBV6-1,CASSARDRTNQPQHF
TRBJ1-1,few,TRBV30,CAWSSQMNTEAFF
TRBJ1-5,-,TRBV30,CAWSWDNQPQHF
TRBJ2-1,-,TRBV7-9,CASSQFPESSYNEQFF
TRBJ2-5,-,TRBV6-5,CASSRQGGKETQYF
TRBJ1-6,-,TRBV10-3,CAISNGDSPLHF
TRBJ2-1,-,TRBV5-6,CASSLGPSLAGVHEQFF
TRBJ1-2,-,TRBV6-6,CASSYSGQVGYTF
TRBJ2-1,-,TRBV19,CASSIMAGGPGYEQFF
TRBJ1-1,-,TRBV7-2,CASSGRTGGEAFF
TRBJ2-7,-,TRBV7-2,CASSLVSQVSYEQYF
TRBJ1-5,-,TRBV18,CASSPRAAAGNQPQHF
TRBJ2-5,once,TRBV5-1,CASSLGSQQETQYF
TRBJ2-5,-,TRBV4-1,CASSHSLGEPETQYF
TRBJ2-7,-,TRBV30,CAWNRGGAYEQYF
TRBJ2-3,-,TRBV5-4,CASSLGTGNTDTQYF
TRBJ2-3,-,TRBV28,CASSFPTGPSTDTQYF
TRBJ2-4,-,TRBV6-8,CASSYVRSLAKNIQYF
TRBJ2-3,-,TRBV12-5,CASGVEDTQYF
TRBJ1-6,-,TRBV5-4,CASSLARGQDFSSPLHF
TRBJ2-5,-,TRBV4-2,CASSQVGGETQYF
TRBJ2-2,-,TRBV19,CASSIERQGVNTGELFF
TRBJ2-7,once,TRBV30,CASSVSGGSYEQYF
TRBJ2-7,-,TRBV7-2,CASSPQRGYEQYF
TRBJ2-1,-,TRBV27,CASSSDLWLAGGGGSYNEQFF
TRBJ1-2,-,TRBV6-6,CASSVQGKNYGYTF
TRBJ2-2,-,TRBV7-6,CASSRGQGGTGELFF
TRBJ2-2,-,TRBV11-2,CASSPQIGGELFF
TRBJ2-3,once,TRBV5-1,CASSLVLEESTDTQYF
TRBJ1-2,-,TRBV4-3,CASSQVEGQVYGYTF
TRBJ2-5,-,TRBV7-6,CASSLESRVREQETQYF
TRBJ1-5,-,TRBV7-2,CASSFGQGVGNQPQHF
TRBJ1-6,-,TRBV6-5,CASSPGYNSPLHF
TRBJ2-7,-,TRBV25-1,CASSRVIGDSYEQYF